The 16 T cell receptor beta chains below were found in one sample sequenced in a study of blood T cell repertoires in COVID-19. Repertoires were generated with immunoSEQ multiplex PCR, while TCRdb's copy carries only in-frame clones and drops some. The sample carries approximately 200,000 clones, approximately 83% recorded once. The sample taken for sequencing was PBMCs or T cells enriched from blood (not recorded which). These receptors all come from a man between 40 and 49 years old who had recovered from COVID-19.

The chain recombines TRBV29-1 with TRBJ1-1; D not resolved. CDR3 length: 12 amino acids. V was trimmed by 3 bases and J by 5 bases, leaving 10 bases between them. Germline assignment: CDR1 SQVTM and CDR2 ANQGSEA. The CDR3 DNA sequence: TGCAGCGTTGACAGCGGTGCTACTGAAGCTTTCTTT. Protein sequence: CSVDSGATEAFF.

The genes are TRBV2 and TRBJ2-3, with D perhaps matching TRBD2 (6 bases). Trimming took off 3 bases at V and 5 bases at J, with 15 bases between the two ends. This CDR3 is built from 15 residues. Germline lookup yields CDR1 SNHLY and CDR2 FYNNEI. The CDR3 is CASSDAGWGVDTQYF. CDR3 sequence (DNA): TGTGCCAGCAGTGATGCGGGGTGGGGCGTAGATACGCAGTATTTT.

V usage is TRBV24-1 and J usage is TRBJ1-4, with 8 positions matching TRBD1. Per germline, CDR1 KGHDR and CDR2 SFDVKD. The CDR3 totals 13 residues. Trimming at V came to 4 bases and at J to 8 bases, leaving 2 bases not matched to a gene. Here the CDR3 DNA reads TGTGCCACCAGTGAGTCAGGGGGCGAAAAACTGTTTTTT. Translating gives CATSESGGEKLFF.

This rearrangement joins TRBV2 to TRBJ2-2; D perhaps matches TRBD1 (5 bases). Trimming removed 6 bases at V and 0 bases at J, with 11 bases between. The germline CDR1 and CDR2 sequences are SNHLY and FYNNEI. This CDR3 has 15 amino acids. The CDR3 DNA reads TGTGCCAGCAGGAACAGGTTGACGAACACCGGGGAGCTGTTTTTT. Protein product: CASRNRLTNTGELFF.

This clone appeared once. The V gene is TRBV19, the J gene TRBJ1-1, with TRBD1 identical over 12 bases. After removal of 6 bases from V and 5 bases from J, the junction contained 4 bases not matched to a gene. Germline V gene data show CDR1 as LNHDA and CDR2 as SQIVND (reference sequence). CDR3 length: 14 amino acids. The CDR3 loop is CASRRDRGRTEAFF. CDR3 coding DNA: TGTGCCAGTAGGCGGGACAGGGGGCGGACTGAAGCTTTCTTT.

This rearrangement joins TRBV5-1 to TRBJ2-5, with a possible D match to TRBD1 (6 bases). The V gene's germline CDR1 is SGHRS and CDR2 YFSETQ. Trimming left V 5 bases short and J 0 bases short, with 11 bases between. This CDR3 region has 14 residues. DNA for the CDR3: TGCGCCAGCAGAACAGGGTCGTACCAAGAGACCCAGTACTTC. Translation gives CASRTGSYQETQYF.

The table lists this clone with a count of one. Mismatch with germline at one junction end may stem from a read error. The chain employs TRBV5-6 and TRBJ2-3; 8 bases align to TRBD2. The CDR3 length is 16 residues. CDR1 is SGHDT and CDR2 is YYEEEE in the germline V gene. The CDR3 nucleotides read TGTGCCAGCAGTTTGGGAACGCGGGGGGGCACAGATACGCAGTATTTT. The encoded protein is CASSLGTRGGTDTQYF.

Notes on this clone: The same CDR3 can be traced to other DNA sequences in this sample. V is TRBV5-1 and J is TRBJ2-1; 9 nucleotides align to TRBD1. With V trimmed by 4 bases and J by 1 base, 3 bases remained unmatched. CDR1 and CDR2 from the germline V gene are SGHRS and YFSETQ. The CDR3 has 15 amino acids. CDR3 nucleotide sequence: TGCGCCAGCAGCAAGACAGGGGGGTCCTACAATGAGCAGTTCTTC. This sequence encodes CASSKTGGSYNEQFF. The entire variable domain, with the rest obtained from reference TRBV5-1 and TRBJ2-1, is as follows: KAGVTQTPRYLIKTRGQQVTLSCSPISGHRSVSWYQQTPGQGLQFLFEYFSETQRNKGNFPGRFSGRQFSNSRSEMNVSTLELGDSALYLCASSKTGGSYNEQFFGPGTRLTVL.

The chain links TRBV20-1 to TRBJ1-4; TRBD1 might be the D (6 bases). This CDR3 contains 15 residues. V was shortened by 3 bases and J by 0 bases, with 11 bases between the two germline ends. Per the germline V gene, CDR1 is DFQATT and CDR2 is SNEGSKA (reference sequence). The CDR3 loop is CSASGGASTNEKLFF. CDR3 DNA: TGCAGTGCTAGTGGGGGCGCGTCAACTAATGAAAAACTGTTTTTT.

This chain links TRBV9 with TRBJ2-1; tentative D call: TRBD2 (7 bases). Germline CDR1 and CDR2: SGDLS and YYNGEE. V was clipped by 3 bases and J by 7 bases, with 20 bases between them. The length of the CDR3 is 16 residues. The CDR3 coding sequence is TGTGCCAGCAGCGGTCCCTCCGGGGGGCCCAGAAATGAGCAGTTCTTC. This gives the protein CASSGPSGGPRNEQFF.

The chain has TRBV6-5 and TRBJ2-7, with a tentative D call TRBD2 (5 bases). The V and J ends lost 2 bases and 9 bases respectively, with 14 bases between them. Germline CDR1 and CDR2: MNHEY and SVGAGI. This CDR3 is 13 amino acids long. The DNA of the CDR3 is TGTGCCAGCAGTTACGCCGACGGTGAGGGGCAGTACTTC. Its translation: CASSYADGEGQYF.

The gene calls are TRBV6-4 and TRBJ1-6; tentatively, D is TRBD1 (5 bases). Germline CDR1 reads MRHNA; CDR2 reads SNTAGT. CDR3 length: 13 residues. V lost 4 bases and J 10 bases, leaving 11 bases between the germline ends. This CDR3 reads CASSGDSGSPLHF. The DNA for the CDR3 is TGTGCCAGCAGTGGAGACAGTGGATCACCCCTCCACTTT.

The chain is built from TRBV18 and TRBJ1-1, with D tentatively TRBD1 (5 bases). V was pared by 2 bases and J by 5 bases, with 15 bases between. The CDR3 contains 15 residues. Germline V CDR1 and CDR2: KGHSH, LQKENI. The CDR3 spells CASSPRTGKGTEAFF. As DNA, the CDR3 is TGTGCCAGCTCACCAAGGACGGGCAAGGGGACTGAAGCTTTCTTT.

The chain is built from TRBV4-1 and TRBJ2-1; 7 nucleotides agree with TRBD1. V lost 2 bases to trimming and J lost 6 bases; unmatched junction nucleotides: 13. This CDR3 spans 17 amino acids. From germline, CDR1 is MGHRA and CDR2 YSYEKL. The CDR3, as DNA: TGCGCCAGCAGCCAACCCCTTACAGGGGCTTTAGGCAATGAGCAGTTCTTC. Residues: CASSQPLTGALGNEQFF.

J is TRBJ2-1 and V is TRBV5-1; TRBD1 matches at 9 bases. The CDR3 runs to 15 residues. Unmatched junction bases numbered 9, after V lost 4 bases and J lost 7 bases. Germline CDR1 and CDR2: SGHRS and YFSETQ. In nucleotides, the CDR3 is TGCGCCAGCAGCCTGGACAGGGGAGGCTGGAATGAGCAGTTCTTC. It encodes CASSLDRGGWNEQFF.

This clone has a count of ten or more. This rearrangement joins TRBV4-2 to TRBJ1-1; D not certain. There are 14 residues in the CDR3. CDR1 is LGHNA and CDR2 is YNFKEQ in the germline V gene. V was shortened by 3 bases and J by 6 bases, with 14 bases between the two germline ends. This chain's CDR3 is CASSQPQYRSEAFF. Written as DNA, the CDR3 is TGTGCCAGCAGCCAGCCCCAGTACAGATCTGAAGCTTTCTTT.